This T cell receptor beta chain originates from a study of Tregs in tolerant kidney transplant recipients. Study information: Mixed chimerism was transient after nonmyeloablative marrow transplants from related graft donors.

Measured with immunoSEQ multiplex PCR; TCRdb has only the in-frame clones, and not every one. There are 50,000 or so clones in the sample, with about 0.83% held by the top ten. Note on this clone: Its antigen is currently unknown. The read halts 3 residues ahead of the CDR3 end, with the missing end drawn from the germline J gene.

General study results and limits: Changing PCR primers prevented nucleotide comparison between some patients' samples. The small number of patients limits these findings pending further validation.

Germline loops: CDR1 SNHLY, CDR2 FYNNEI. The CDR3 totals 15 residues. The V and J ends lost 2 bases and 7 bases, in that order; junction bases with no gene match: 8. The rearrangement joins TRBV2 to TRBJ1-2; 9 bases match TRBD1. This TCR derives from a human donor who received a combined kidney and bone marrow transplant. The sequencing here drew on CD4+ T cells from blood, taken before the transplant. CDR3 amino acids: CASSELGQGVGGYTF. Partial CDR3 DNA: TGTGCCAGCAGTGAATTGGGACAGGGTGTTGGTGGC. Full variable domain (remainder filled in from reference TRBV2 and TRBJ1-2): EPEVTQTPSHQVTQMGQEVILRCVPISNHLYFYWYRQILGQKVEFLVSFYNNEISEKSEIFDDQFSVERPDGSNFTLKIRSTKLEDSAMYFCASSELGQGVGGYTFGSGTRLTVV.